The 15 T cell receptor beta chains below were found in one sample sequenced in a study of CD8 T cells in ankylosing spondylitis. Via MiXCR, TCRdb re-called the 5' RACE reads, giving one row per CDR3 protein. The sample carries nearly 350,000 distinct CDR3 sequences, under 15% recorded once. The sequencing input was blood, either unsorted or a sorted T cell fraction (not recorded which). These receptors were collected from a male donor with ankylosing spondylitis or in good health (not recorded which).

The V gene is TRBV13, the J gene TRBJ2-7; 8 bases agree with TRBD1. The CDR3 is made up of 15 amino acids. Germline V lookup: CDR1 PRHDT, CDR2 FYEKMQ (reference sequence). Trimming removed 4 bases from V and 6 bases from J; junction bases left unmatched: 11. CDR3 sequence reads: CASSSYRDRNTEQYF. For the CDR3, the DNA is TGTGCCAGCAGCTCATACCGGGACAGGAATACCGAGCAGTACTTC.

This clonotype showed up many times. This sequence joins TRBV9 and TRBJ2-3; 8 bases are a match to TRBD2. Germline CDR1 and CDR2: SGDLS and YYNGEE. This CDR3 has 15 residues. Trimming removed 0 bases from V and 3 bases from J; junction bases left unmatched: 3. CDR3 amino acids: CASSVASGRTDTQYF. The CDR3 DNA sequence: TGTGCCAGCAGCGTAGCCAGCGGGAGAACAGATACGCAGTATTTT.

The chain is built from TRBV29-1 and TRBJ2-1; 9 nucleotides agree with TRBD1. The V and J ends lost 4 bases and 3 bases, in that order; junction bases with no gene match: 1. Germline CDR1 is SQVTM and CDR2 is ANQGSEA. The CDR3 runs 13 residues. The CDR3 here is CSVGQGVYNEQFF. The CDR3 DNA follows: TGCAGCGTTGGACAGGGGGTCTACAATGAGCAGTTCTTC.

This clonotype showed up just a few times. The genes are TRBV15 and TRBJ2-2, with no clear D. Germline V gene lookup returns CDR1 LNHNV and CDR2 YYDKDF (reference sequence). This CDR3 spans 14 amino acids. The ends were cut back, 0 bases at V and 4 bases at J, with 6 bases in the middle. DNA of the CDR3: TGTGCCACCAGCAGAGATCGCGGCACCGGGGAGCTGTTTTTT. Encoded protein: CATSRDRGTGELFF.

The chain uses TRBV4-1 and TRBJ2-7; TRBD2 aligns across 7 bases. V gave up 0 bases and J gave up 3 bases; unmatched junction bases: 11. CDR1 MGHRA and CDR2 YSYEKL come from the germline V gene. The CDR3 is 17 residues long. CDR3 protein: CASSQDGGSGVYYEQYF. Written as DNA, the CDR3 is TGCGCCAGCAGCCAAGACGGGGGGTCGGGGGTCTACTACGAGCAGTACTTC.

The chain couples TRBV20-1 to TRBJ1-2; D possibly corresponds to TRBD1 (6 bases). Germline V gene sequence: CDR1 DFQATT, CDR2 SNEGSKA (reference sequence). The CDR3 spans 12 residues. V was pared by 5 bases and J by 8 bases, with 15 bases between. CDR3 sequence reads: CSASPGDSGYTF. The CDR3 coding sequence is TGCAGTGCTTCTCCAGGGGATAGCGGCTACACCTTC.

This clonotype has just a few counts. This chain connects TRBV4-1 to TRBJ1-6, with D possibly being TRBD1 (6 bases). The CDR3 has 15 residues. Germline loops: CDR1 MGHRA, CDR2 YSYEKL. Trimming removed 1 base from V and 7 bases from J, with 11 bases in between. The CDR3 protein is CASSQGEGTNSPLHF. CDR3 sequence (DNA): TGCGCCAGCAGCCAAGGGGAGGGGACAAATTCACCCCTCCACTTT.

This clonotype showed up just a few times. The chain employs TRBV2 and TRBJ2-7; the D gene is possibly TRBD2 (6 bases). V was clipped by 6 bases and J by 3 bases, with 15 bases between them. This CDR3 region has 14 residues. CDR1 is SNHLY and CDR2 is FYNNEI in the germline V gene. CDR3 in amino acids: CASSPRRDRYEQYF. CDR3 nucleotides: TGTGCCAGCAGCCCCCGGAGGGATCGCTACGAGCAGTACTTC. Drawing the rest from reference TRBV2 and TRBJ2-7, the complete variable domain is EPEVTQTPSHQVTQMGQEVILRCVPISNHLYFYWYRQILGQKVEFLVSFYNNEISEKSEIFDDQFSVERPDGSNFTLKIRSTKLEDSAMYFCASSPRRDRYEQYFGPGTRLTVT.

V is TRBV29-1 and J is TRBJ1-1; D perhaps matches TRBD1 (5 bases). Germline V gives CDR1 SQVTM, CDR2 ANQGSEA. V lost 6 bases and J lost 4, with 18 bases in between. The CDR3 runs to 14 residues. CDR3 amino acids: CSVDSGGFSTEAFF. As DNA, the CDR3 is TGCAGCGTCGATTCGGGGGGGTTCAGCACTGAAGCTTTCTTT. Filled out from reference TRBV29-1 and TRBJ1-1, the complete variable domain reads SAVISQKPSRDICQRGTSLTIQCQVDSQVTMMFWYRQQPGQSLTLIATANQGSEATYESGFVIDKFPISRPNLTFSTLTVSNMSPEDSSIYLCSVDSGGFSTEAFFGQGTRLTVV.

The table lists this clonotype with many counts. The J gene is TRBJ2-5, the V gene TRBV12-3 or TRBV12-4; 11 bases line up with TRBD2. Losses at the gene ends were 9 bases for V and 4 bases for J; bases not matched to a gene: 10. The length of the CDR3 is 15 residues. The CDR3 DNA follows: TGTGCCAGTACCTTAGCGGGGGGGCTGGGAGAGACCCAGTACTTC. Residues: CASTLAGGLGETQYF.

V usage is TRBV5-5 and J usage is TRBJ2-1; the D call may be TRBD1 or TRBD2 (5 bases each). The CDR3 covers 15 residues. Trimming took 4 bases from V and 4 from J, leaving 15 bases between them. Germline V gene sequence: CDR1 SGHKS, CDR2 YYEKEE (reference sequence). CDR3 sequence: CASSTGTEQYNEQFF. The DNA for the CDR3 is TGTGCCAGCAGCACCGGGACGGAGCAATACAATGAGCAGTTCTTC.

The gene calls are TRBV10-3 and TRBJ2-5; TRBD2 matches 14 bases. Germline V gene data show CDR1 as ENHRY and CDR2 as SYGVKD. J lost 6 bases, V lost 6 bases, and 6 bases had no gene match. This CDR3 region has 15 residues. The chain's CDR3 is CAISGTSGGEKTQYF. As DNA, the CDR3 is TGTGCCATCAGCGGGACTAGCGGGGGAGAGAAGACCCAGTACTTC.

This rearrangement joins TRBV29-1 to TRBJ1-2; D possibly corresponds to TRBD1 (5 bases). The ends were cut back, 1 base at V and 8 bases at J, with 14 bases in the middle. This CDR3 contains 13 residues. CDR1 and CDR2 (germline): SQVTM, ANQGSEA. For the CDR3, the DNA is TGCAGCGTTGAAGGGGGGGACCTCCAGGGCTACACCTTC. It yields the protein CSVEGGDLQGYTF.

The chain is built from TRBV12-3 or TRBV12-4 and TRBJ1-5; 7 nucleotides line up with TRBD1. This CDR3 contains 15 residues. The V gene end was trimmed by 3 bases and the J gene end by 4 bases; junction bases not matched to a gene: 6. This chain's CDR3 is CASSFSSTGNQPQHF. The CDR3 DNA follows: TGTGCCAGCAGTTTCTCCTCGACAGGGAATCAGCCCCAGCATTTT.

This clonotype has just a few counts. V gene TRBV20-1 combines with J gene TRBJ2-3, with TRBD1 identical over 10 bases. The CDR3 loop spans 16 amino acids. Germline CDR1 DFQATT, CDR2 SNEGSKA (reference sequence). V shed 1 base, J shed 3 bases, and the junction held 7 bases outside the gene matches. This CDR3 is CSARGPTGGGTDTQYF. The CDR3 DNA follows: TGCAGTGCTAGAGGGCCGACAGGGGGCGGTACAGATACGCAGTATTTT.